These T cell receptor beta chains were read from a single sample in a study of blood T cells in healthy people across ages. TCRdb independently ran MiXCR on the 5' RACE reads; one entry per CDR3 protein. The profile shows hundreds of thousands of distinct CDR3 sequences, 56% of them singletons. Sequenced: blood. All receptors come from a man aged 40-55 years in good health. Each CDR3 is given with its conserved first and last residue. Each record gives: J gene, V gene, clone size, D gene, CDR3 protein, CDR3 DNA. D genes are given only for firm matches. The listing skips clone size in some rows; elsewhere it reads once, few, many or a size class.

TRBJ2-5 | TRBV7-2 | few | NA | CASSSHGPQETQYF | TGTGCCAGCAGCTCCCACGGACCCCAAGAGACCCAGTACTTC
TRBJ2-1 | TRBV24-1 | NA | TRBD2 | CATSDFGLAGVGEQFF | TGTGCCACCAGTGACTTCGGACTAGCGGGAGTTGGTGAGCAGTTCTTC
TRBJ1-2 | TRBV6-1 | once | NA | CASSEGEGYYGYTF | TGTGCCAGCAGTGAAGGGGAGGGATACTATGGCTACACCTTC
TRBJ2-6 | TRBV20-1 | few | NA | CSARGEPGANVLTF | TGCAGTGCTAGAGGGGAGCCTGGGGCCAACGTCCTGACTTTC
TRBJ2-4 | TRBV20-1 | NA | NA | CSASDWDIQYF | TGCAGTGCTAGTGACTGGGACATTCAGTACTTC
TRBJ2-5 | TRBV6-2/TRBV6-3 | NA | TRBD2 | CASTFTLAGGETQYF | TGTGCCAGCACCTTTACCCTAGCGGGAGGAGAGACCCAGTACTTC
TRBJ1-2 | TRBV3-1 | few | NA | CAAGVNYGYTF | TGTGCCGCGGGGGTTAACTATGGCTACACCTTC
TRBJ1-2 | TRBV28 | NA | NA | CASSLGLEGRYTF | TGTGCCAGCAGTTTAGGTCTTGAGGGACGCTACACCTTC
TRBJ2-3 | TRBV2 | few | TRBD2 | CASSEFGGGATDTQYF | TGTGCCAGCAGTGAATTCGGCGGGGGGGCTACAGATACGCAGTATTTT
TRBJ1-5 | TRBV7-8 | NA | NA | CASSPSTDYSNQPQHF | TGTGCCAGCAGCCCCTCAACAGATTATAGCAATCAGCCCCAGCATTTT
TRBJ2-1 | TRBV18 | few | TRBD1 | CASSSTGADNEQFF | TGTGCCAGCTCATCCACAGGGGCGGACAATGAGCAGTTCTTC
TRBJ1-6 | TRBV5-6 | NA | NA | CASSWESSYNSPLHF | TGTGCCAGCAGCTGGGAGAGCTCCTATAATTCACCCCTCCACTTT
TRBJ2-7 | TRBV12-3/TRBV12-4 | NA | TRBD2 | CASSLSTSVEYF | TGTGCCAGCAGTTTGTCTACTAGCGTAGAGTACTTC
TRBJ1-2 | TRBV10-3 | NA | TRBD1 | CAISGTGQASGYTF | TGTGCCATCAGTGGGACAGGACAGGCGAGTGGCTACACCTTC
TRBJ1-2 | TRBV20-1 | NA | NA | CSASVRSENYGYTF | TGCAGTGCTAGTGTGCGGTCGGAAAACTATGGCTACACCTTC
TRBJ1-3 | TRBV7-2 | NA | NA | CASSPGPGGGGNTIYF | TGTGCCAGCAGCCCGGGCCCCGGGGGAGGTGGAAACACCATATATTTT
TRBJ2-1 | TRBV12-3/TRBV12-4 | NA | NA | CASSVAQYNEQFF | TGTGCCAGCAGTGTAGCGCAGTACAATGAGCAGTTCTTC
TRBJ2-3 | TRBV5-1 | NA | NA | CASSSRQVGYPDTQYF | TGCGCCAGCAGCTCCCGACAGGTTGGGTACCCAGATACGCAGTATTTT
TRBJ2-7 | TRBV20-1 | few | NA | CSARDPLATESYEQYF | TGCAGTGCTAGAGATCCTCTAGCGACAGAATCCTACGAGCAGTACTTC
TRBJ2-5 | TRBV12-3/TRBV12-4 | NA | NA | CASSLGQNIGGNEQYF | TGTGCCAGCAGTTTAGGGCAAAACATCGGCGGCAATGAGCAGTACTTC
TRBJ2-1 | TRBV12-3/TRBV12-4 | few | NA | CASSSLGSSYNEQFF | TGTGCCAGCAGTTCTTTGGGGAGCTCCTACAATGAGCAGTTCTTC
TRBJ2-3 | TRBV7-2 | NA | TRBD2 | CASSSEGRGVTDTQYF | TGTGCCAGCAGCTCCGAGGGGCGGGGGGTCACAGATACGCAGTATTTT
TRBJ2-7 | TRBV7-3 | few | TRBD2 | CASSLRTSGGPNEQYF | TGTGCCAGCAGCCTCCGGACTAGCGGGGGACCTAATGAGCAGTACTTC
TRBJ2-1 | TRBV29-1 | NA | TRBD2 | CSHNQRGGLNEQFF | TGCAGCCACAACCAGCGGGGGGGCCTCAATGAGCAGTTCTTC
TRBJ1-5 | TRBV6-4 | NA | TRBD1 | CARGQEENQPQHF | TGTGCCAGAGGACAGGAAGAGAATCAGCCCCAGCATTTT